One sample yielded the 18 T cell receptor beta chains listed below, sequenced in a study of spatial heterogeneity in lung cancer. Described time point: sample taken at primary tumor resection. TCRdb independently ran MiXCR on the 5' RACE reads; one entry per CDR3 protein. The table lists about 92,000 distinct CDR3 sequences, roughly 12% of them singletons. Sequenced material: PBMCs, taken at surgery. The origin of the receptors is a male donor with early-stage non-small cell lung cancer.

Only a few counts were recorded for this clonotype. CDR3 region: CASSPHGGRAEAFF. Written as DNA, the CDR3 is TGTGCCAGCAGCCCCCACGGGGGTCGAGCTGAAGCTTTCTTT. The rearrangement links TRBV14 to TRBJ1-1, with D possibly matching TRBD1 (5 bases). Germline loops: CDR1 SGHDN, CDR2 FVKESK. Trimming cost V 4 bases and J 6 bases, with 15 bases left between them. The CDR3 loop spans 14 amino acids. The whole variable domain, remainder taken from reference TRBV14 and TRBJ1-1, is EAGVTQFPSHSVIEKGQTVTLRCDPISGHDNLYWYRRVMGKEIKFLLHFVKESKQDESGMPNNRFLAERTGGTYSTLKVQPAELEDSGVYFCASSPHGGRAEAFFGQGTRLTVV.

This clonotype was seen repeatedly, ten times or more. CDR3 DNA sequence: TGTGCCAGCAGCTTAGGCAGGGATGAGACCCAGTACTTC. Encoded protein: CASSLGRDETQYF. The chain recombines TRBV7-8 with TRBJ2-5, with a possible D match to TRBD1 (5 bases). In germline, CDR1 is SGHVS, CDR2 FQNEAQ. V lost 1 base to trimming and J lost 5 bases, with 8 bases between them. The CDR3 is 13 residues long. Full variable domain (remainder filled in from reference TRBV7-8 and TRBJ2-5): GAGVSQSPRYKVAKRGQDVALRCDPISGHVSLFWYQQALGQGPEFLTYFQNEAQLDKSGLPSDRFFAERPEGSVSTLKIQRTQQEDSAVYLCASSLGRDETQYFGPGTRLLVL.

The V call is TRBV29-1, the J call TRBJ2-1, with a weak D call TRBD2 (5 bases). V lost 6 bases, J lost 4 bases, and 13 bases lay in between. The CDR3 length is 13 residues. The germline gives CDR1 SQVTM, CDR2 ANQGSEA. CDR3 in amino acids: CSVGVFGYNEQFF. The CDR3 DNA reads TGCAGCGTCGGGGTGTTTGGATACAATGAGCAGTTCTTC.

This clonotype was seen more than once but under ten times. This chain connects TRBV7-2 to TRBJ2-7, with a tentative D call TRBD2 (6 bases). The CDR3 consists of 13 residues. The V and J ends lost 5 bases and 7 bases respectively, with 15 bases between them. Looked up from germline, CDR1 is SGHTA and CDR2 is FQGNSA. CDR3 coding DNA: TGTGCCAGCAGCATGACTGCCGGGGGAGAGCAGTACTTC. It codes for CASSMTAGGEQYF.

This clonotype was observed at least ten times. The chain is built from TRBV5-1 and TRBJ1-5; no clear D gene. This CDR3 spans 13 amino acids. Trimming took off 0 bases at V and 3 bases at J, with 4 bases between the two ends. CDR1 and CDR2 (germline): SGHRS, YFSETQ. This CDR3 reads CASSLGDNQPQHF. For the CDR3, the DNA is TGCGCCAGCAGCTTGGGTGACAATCAGCCCCAGCATTTT.

This clonotype showed up just a few times. The chain links TRBV20-1 to TRBJ1-1; 7 bases line up with TRBD1. This CDR3 has 13 residues. The V and J ends lost 7 bases and 1 base, in that order; junction bases with no gene match: 6. Per germline, CDR1 DFQATT and CDR2 SNEGSKA (reference sequence). DNA for the CDR3: TGCAGTGGACCGGGACAGCCGAACACTGAAGCTTTCTTT. It encodes CSGPGQPNTEAFF.

CDR3 region: CATSGQLGTSGDTDTQYF. CDR3 nucleotide sequence: TGTGCCACCAGTGGTCAGTTGGGAACTAGCGGGGACACAGATACGCAGTATTTT. J is TRBJ2-3 and V is TRBV24-1, with 10 bases that match TRBD2. The CDR3 is 18 residues long. Germline CDR1 is KGHDR and CDR2 is SFDVKD. V trimming: 5 bases; J trimming: 2 bases; junction bases outside the gene matches: 12.

The sample holds a few counts of this clonotype. The gene calls are TRBV7-2 and TRBJ2-5; D is undetermined. The germline CDR1 and CDR2 sequences are SGHTA and FQGNSA. The germline V and J ends were trimmed by 3 bases and 4 bases, with 12 bases remaining between them. The CDR3 is 14 amino acids. The CDR3 region is CASSLVAWGETQYF. DNA for the CDR3: TGTGCCAGCAGCTTGGTCGCTTGGGGAGAGACCCAGTACTTC.

At least ten counts were recorded for this clonotype. The chain joins TRBV5-1 to TRBJ2-3; 7 bases are a match to TRBD1. J lost 4 bases, V lost 4 bases, and 9 bases had no gene match. The CDR3 covers 15 residues. Germline assignment: CDR1 SGHRS and CDR2 YFSETQ. CDR3 DNA sequence: TGCGCCAGCAGCATGTCCGGGACAGTACCAGATACGCAGTATTTT. As protein: CASSMSGTVPDTQYF.

This clonotype was seen repeatedly, ten times or more. The gene calls are TRBV7-9 and TRBJ2-1; 13 bases agree with TRBD2. J gave up 6 bases and V 4 bases, and 0 bases lay outside the gene matches. This CDR3 comprises 14 residues. Germline V gene lookup returns CDR1 SEHNR and CDR2 FQNEAQ (reference sequence). The CDR3 DNA follows: TGTGCCAGCAGCTGGACTAGCGGGAGCAATGAGCAGTTCTTC. Protein product: CASSWTSGSNEQFF.

The sample holds many counts of this clonotype. The V call is TRBV3-1, the J call TRBJ2-3, with D possibly matching TRBD2 (6 bases). Germline values: CDR1 LGHDT, CDR2 YNNKEL (reference sequence). The CDR3 contains 16 residues. Trimming took off 0 bases at V and 0 bases at J, with 10 bases between the two ends. CDR3 DNA sequence: TGTGCCAGCAGCCAAGACCCGGGGGTCAGCACAGATACGCAGTATTTT. Amino acids: CASSQDPGVSTDTQYF.

The V call is TRBV11-3, the J call TRBJ2-3, with 11 bases identical to TRBD2. Per germline, CDR1 SGHNT and CDR2 YENEEA. The CDR3 extends over 14 amino acids. Trimming cost V 8 bases and J 6 bases; bases outside gene matches: 7. The CDR3: CASSLAGDLDTQYF. The CDR3 DNA reads as TGTGCCAGCTCACTAGCGGGAGATTTGGATACGCAGTATTTT.

In its sample, this clonotype was seen many times. V usage is TRBV3-1 and J usage is TRBJ2-3; 13 bases fit TRBD2. The CDR3 runs 16 residues. Germline CDR1 and CDR2: LGHDT and YNNKEL (reference sequence). The V segment lost 5 bases and the J segment 0 bases; nucleotides outside the gene matches: 2. The CDR3 reads CASSETSGGSTDTQYF. CDR3 sequence (DNA): TGTGCCAGCAGCGAGACTAGCGGGGGGAGCACAGATACGCAGTATTTT.

This clonotype appeared many times. This chain uses TRBV2 with TRBJ2-7; D is undetermined. Germline V CDR1 and CDR2: SNHLY, FYNNEI. The CDR3 loop spans 13 amino acids. Between the trimmed V and J ends, which lost 2 bases and 0 bases, there was a span of 5 bases. In DNA, the CDR3 is TGTGCCAGCAGTGAATTACGCTCCTACGAGCAGTACTTC. This sequence encodes CASSELRSYEQYF.

The V and J genes are TRBV4-1 and TRBJ2-1, with 11 bases aligning to TRBD2. The CDR3 extends over 16 amino acids. The germline CDR1 and CDR2 sequences are MGHRA and YSYEKL. J lost 4 bases, V lost 0 bases, and 2 bases had no gene match. The CDR3 region has the DNA TGCGCCAGCAGCCAAGACGTAGCGGGAGGGTACAATGAGCAGTTCTTC. Translation: CASSQDVAGGYNEQFF.

The rearrangement joins TRBV3-1 to TRBJ2-3, with 9 nucleotides matching TRBD2. Germline values: CDR1 LGHDT, CDR2 YNNKEL (reference sequence). Unmatched junction bases numbered 6, after V lost 4 bases and J lost 4 bases. The CDR3 covers 15 residues. The CDR3 DNA follows: TGTGCCAGCAGCCTAATAGCGGGAGATGCAGATACGCAGTATTTT. It yields the protein CASSLIAGDADTQYF.

The table lists this clonotype with many counts. The chain combines TRBV19 with TRBJ1-5, with 7 bases that match TRBD1. Per the germline V gene, CDR1 is LNHDA and CDR2 is SQIVND (reference sequence). The length of the CDR3 is 15 residues. The V gene end was trimmed by 3 bases and the J gene end by 1 base; junction bases not matched to a gene: 3. CDR3 residues: CASSMNRGSNQPQHF. The CDR3 region has the DNA TGTGCCAGTAGTATGAACAGGGGCAGCAATCAGCCCCAGCATTTT.

On this clonotype: A much bigger clone sits one base away, suggesting this may be a read error. No conserved phenylalanine or tryptophan ends this CDR3, so it is likely a read error. The V gene is TRBV5-5, the J gene TRBJ1-1; D gene uncertain. The ends were cut back, 7 bases at V and 3 bases at J, with 13 bases in the middle. The CDR3 runs 13 residues. The V gene's germline CDR1 is SGHKS and CDR2 YYEKEE (reference sequence). The CDR3 protein is CASHSSADTEAFL. The CDR3 coding sequence is TGTGCCAGCCATTCGAGTGCGGACACTGAAGCTTTCCTT.